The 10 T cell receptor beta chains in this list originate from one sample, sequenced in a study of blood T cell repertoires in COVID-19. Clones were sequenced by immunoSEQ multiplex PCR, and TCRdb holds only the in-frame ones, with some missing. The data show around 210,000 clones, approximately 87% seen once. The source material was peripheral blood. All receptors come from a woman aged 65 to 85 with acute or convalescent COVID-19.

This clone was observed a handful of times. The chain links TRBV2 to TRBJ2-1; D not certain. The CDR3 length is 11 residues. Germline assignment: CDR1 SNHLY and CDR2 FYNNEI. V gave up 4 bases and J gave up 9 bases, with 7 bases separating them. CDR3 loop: CASSVIAEQFF. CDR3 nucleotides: TGTGCCAGCAGTGTAATAGCTGAGCAGTTCTTC.

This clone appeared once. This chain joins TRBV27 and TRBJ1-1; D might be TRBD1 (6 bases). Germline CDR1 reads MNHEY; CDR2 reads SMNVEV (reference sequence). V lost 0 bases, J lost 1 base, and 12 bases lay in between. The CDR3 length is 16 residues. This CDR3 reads CASSLSGGGWNTEAFF. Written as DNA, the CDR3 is TGTGCCAGCAGTTTATCGGGCGGGGGCTGGAACACTGAAGCTTTCTTT.

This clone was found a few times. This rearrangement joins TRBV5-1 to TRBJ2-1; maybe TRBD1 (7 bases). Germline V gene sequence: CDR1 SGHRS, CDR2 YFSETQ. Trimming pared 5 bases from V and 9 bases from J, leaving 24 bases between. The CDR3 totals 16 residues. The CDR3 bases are TGCGCCAGCAGTAAGTGGACCGCAGGGGGAGGAGTTGAGCAGTTCTTC. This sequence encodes CASSKWTAGGGVEQFF.

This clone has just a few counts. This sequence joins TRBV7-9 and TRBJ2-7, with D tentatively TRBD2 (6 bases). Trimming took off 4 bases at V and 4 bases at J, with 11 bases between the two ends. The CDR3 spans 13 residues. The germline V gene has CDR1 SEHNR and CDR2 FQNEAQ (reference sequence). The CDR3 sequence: CASSSTGGYEQYF. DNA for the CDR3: TGTGCCAGCAGCTCCACCGGGGGATACGAGCAGTACTTC.

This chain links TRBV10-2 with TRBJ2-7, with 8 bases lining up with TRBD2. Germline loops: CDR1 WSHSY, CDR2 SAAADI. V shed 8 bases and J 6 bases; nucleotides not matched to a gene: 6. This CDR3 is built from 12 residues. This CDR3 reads CASWGGLVEQYF. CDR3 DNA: TGCGCCAGCTGGGGGGGACTAGTCGAGCAGTACTTC.

Here the CDR3 DNA reads TGTGCCAGCAGCCAAGTGGTAGGGAGAAGTACCGGGGAGCTGTTTTTT. Translated: CASSQVVGRSTGELFF. The J gene is TRBJ2-2, the V gene TRBV3-1 (or the pseudogene TRBV3-2), with D possibly being TRBD2 (5 bases). The length of the CDR3 is 16 residues. Germline V gene sequence: CDR1 LGHDT, CDR2 YNNKEL (reference sequence). V was pared by 1 base and J by 5 bases, with 14 bases between.

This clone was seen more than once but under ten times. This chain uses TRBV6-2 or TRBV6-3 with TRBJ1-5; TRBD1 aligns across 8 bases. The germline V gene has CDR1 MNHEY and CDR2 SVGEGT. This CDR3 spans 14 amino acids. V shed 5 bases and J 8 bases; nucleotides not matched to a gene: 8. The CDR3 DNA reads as TGTGCCAGCAGTACACAGGGGGAATTGGAGCCCCAGCATTTT. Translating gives CASSTQGELEPQHF.

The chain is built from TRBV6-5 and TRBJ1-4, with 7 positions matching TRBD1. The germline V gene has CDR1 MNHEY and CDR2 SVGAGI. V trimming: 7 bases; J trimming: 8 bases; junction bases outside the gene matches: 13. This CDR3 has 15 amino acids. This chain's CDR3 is CASTTIRQGLEKLFF. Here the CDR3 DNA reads TGTGCCAGCACCACGATCAGACAGGGTCTCGAAAAACTGTTTTTT.

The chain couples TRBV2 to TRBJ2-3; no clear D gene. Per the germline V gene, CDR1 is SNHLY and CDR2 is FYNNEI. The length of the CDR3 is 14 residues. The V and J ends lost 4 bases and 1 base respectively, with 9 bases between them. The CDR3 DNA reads TGTGCCAGCAGTGTTAGCTGGGGCACAGATACGCAGTATTTT. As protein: CASSVSWGTDTQYF.

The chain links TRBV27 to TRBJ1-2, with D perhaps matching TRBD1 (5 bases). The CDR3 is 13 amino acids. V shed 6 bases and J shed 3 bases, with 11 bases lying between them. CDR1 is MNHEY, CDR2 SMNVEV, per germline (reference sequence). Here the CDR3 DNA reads TGTGCCAGCAGCCCGGGGGGTGACTATGGCTACACCTTC. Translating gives CASSPGGDYGYTF.